Listed here are 26 T cell receptor beta chains from one sample, sequenced in a study of T cell changes during pregnancy in multiple sclerosis. Sequencing was performed with immunoSEQ multiplex PCR; in TCRdb, only in-frame clones are kept and a portion is missing. The sample shows tens of thousands of clones, over 75% of them seen only once. The starting material was CD8+ T cells from peripheral blood mononuclear cells, obtained before pregnancy. All receptors derive from a female donor with multiple sclerosis, enrolled in a pregnancy study.

The chain is built from TRBV15 and TRBJ1-5; 9 nucleotides line up with TRBD1. CDR1 is LNHNV and CDR2 is YYDKDF in the germline V gene (reference sequence). CDR3 length: 18 residues. Unmatched junction bases numbered 11, after V lost 0 bases and J lost 5 bases. The CDR3 coding sequence is TGTGCCACCAGCAGAGATGGTGACGGGACAGGGCTTGATCAGCCCCAGCATTTT. Its translation: CATSRDGDGTGLDQPQHF. Together with reference TRBV15 and TRBJ1-5, the CDR3 gives the full variable domain: DAMVIQNPRYQVTQFGKPVTLSCSQTLNHNVMYWYQQKSSQAPKLLFHYYDKDFNNEADTPDNFQSRRPNTSFCFLDIRSPGLGDTAMYLCATSRDGDGTGLDQPQHFGDGTRLSIL.

The table lists this clone with a count of one. The CDR3 region has the DNA TGCGCCAGCAGTCCCCGGACAGGGCGGGTAGATACGCAGTATTTT. As protein: CASSPRTGRVDTQYF. The chain employs TRBV23-1 and TRBJ2-3, with 8 positions matching TRBD1. TRBV23-1 is filed as an ORF, its function uncertain. This CDR3 has 15 residues. Unmatched junction bases numbered 8, after V lost 4 bases and J lost 5 bases.

The chain combines TRBV7-9 with TRBJ2-7, with D tentatively TRBD2 (6 bases). The CDR3 loop spans 12 amino acids. The V gene's germline CDR1 is SEHNR and CDR2 FQNEAQ (reference sequence). V was cut by 7 bases and J by 2 bases, with 9 bases left in between. CDR3 sequence reads: CASKGGTYEQYF. CDR3 DNA: TGTGCCAGCAAAGGCGGGACCTACGAGCAGTACTTC.

V gene TRBV2 combines with J gene TRBJ1-1; TRBD1 agrees at 8 bases. There are 14 residues in the CDR3. V gave up 6 bases and J gave up 7 bases; unmatched junction bases: 10. Germline V lookup: CDR1 SNHLY, CDR2 FYNNEI. CDR3 DNA sequence: TGTGCCAGCAGCGCTGGGACAGGCGTTTATGAAGCTTTCTTT. Translated: CASSAGTGVYEAFF. Based on the CDR3 plus reference TRBV2 and TRBJ1-1, the full variable domain is EPEVTQTPSHQVTQMGQEVILRCVPISNHLYFYWYRQILGQKVEFLVSFYNNEISEKSEIFDDQFSVERPDGSNFTLKIRSTKLEDSAMYFCASSAGTGVYEAFFGQGTRLTVV.

V usage is TRBV13 and J usage is TRBJ2-7; 7 bases agree with TRBD1. Looked up from germline, CDR1 is PRHDT and CDR2 is FYEKMQ (reference sequence). J gave up 2 bases and V 5 bases, and 9 bases lay outside the gene matches. This CDR3 region has 15 residues. This CDR3 reads CASSEQRGTAYEQYF. CDR3 DNA: TGTGCCAGCAGCGAACAAAGAGGGACAGCCTACGAGCAGTACTTC.

The chain carries TRBV27 and TRBJ1-2; D possibly corresponds to TRBD1 (6 bases). CDR3 length: 14 residues. CDR1 and CDR2 (germline): MNHEY, SMNVEV (reference sequence). The germline V and J ends were trimmed by 3 bases and 4 bases, with 12 bases remaining between them. This CDR3 reads CASSFSGVGYGYTF. As DNA, the CDR3 is TGTGCCAGCAGTTTTTCAGGGGTCGGCTATGGCTACACCTTC.

This rearrangement joins TRBV13 to TRBJ2-2, with no clear D. CDR3 size: 15 residues. V gave up 5 bases and J gave up 4 bases, with 14 bases separating them. Germline lookup yields CDR1 PRHDT and CDR2 FYEKMQ (reference sequence). The CDR3 loop reads CASSPRGLTTGELFF. The CDR3 nucleotides are TGTGCCAGCAGCCCCCGCGGCCTCACCACCGGGGAGCTGTTTTTT.

The chain joins TRBV6-1 to TRBJ2-3; 12 bases are shared with TRBD2. V lost 5 bases and J lost 6; bases outside the gene matches: 6. The CDR3 loop spans 15 amino acids. CDR1 MNHNS and CDR2 SASEGT come from the germline V gene. CDR3: CASSPGLAGRDTQYF. The CDR3, as DNA: TGTGCCAGCAGTCCAGGACTAGCGGGGCGCGATACGCAGTATTTT.

This chain connects TRBV19 to TRBJ1-5, with 7 nucleotides matching TRBD1. Germline CDR1 reads LNHDA; CDR2 reads SQIVND (reference sequence). V lost 3 bases to trimming and J lost 3 bases; unmatched junction nucleotides: 5. The CDR3 is 15 amino acids. The CDR3 reads CASSIAGGTNQPQHF. In DNA, the CDR3 is TGTGCCAGTAGTATTGCAGGGGGAACCAATCAGCCCCAGCATTTT.

The J gene is TRBJ2-7, the V gene TRBV9, with TRBD2 identical over 8 bases. Germline V lookup: CDR1 SGDLS, CDR2 YYNGEE. J lost 5 bases, V lost 0 bases, and 10 bases had no gene match. The CDR3 is 16 amino acids. The CDR3 reads CASSVEVSGGPHEQYF. The CDR3 coding sequence is TGTGCCAGCAGCGTAGAGGTTTCGGGGGGGCCACACGAGCAGTACTTC.

This clone was seen only a few times. J is TRBJ1-1 and V is TRBV7-9; D is uncertain. V lost 3 bases to trimming and J lost 7 bases, with 12 bases between them. Germline V gene lookup returns CDR1 SEHNR and CDR2 FQNEAQ (reference sequence). There are 13 residues in the CDR3. CDR3 in amino acids: CASSLESYNEAFF. The CDR3 DNA is TGTGCCAGCAGCTTGGAGAGCTACAATGAAGCTTTCTTT. Using reference TRBV7-9 and TRBJ1-1 for the parts outside the CDR3, the full variable domain is DTGVSQNPRHKITKRGQNVTFRCDPISEHNRLYWYRQTLGQGPEFLTYFQNEAQLEKSRLLSDRFSAERPKGSFSTLEIQRTEQGDSAMYLCASSLESYNEAFFGQGTRLTVV.

The rearrangement links TRBV27 to TRBJ2-3, with 9 nucleotides matching TRBD1. Germline V CDR1 and CDR2: MNHEY, SMNVEV (reference sequence). This CDR3 has 16 amino acids. J gave up 0 bases and V 6 bases, and 7 bases lay outside the gene matches. The CDR3 nucleotides are TGTGCCAGCAGCCCTTGGGGACAGGGAAGCACAGATACGCAGTATTTT. Its protein product is CASSPWGQGSTDTQYF.

This chain links TRBV15 with TRBJ2-7, with TRBD1 matching 10 bases. Germline CDR1 reads LNHNV; CDR2 reads YYDKDF (reference sequence). The CDR3 spans 19 residues. V gave up 0 bases and J gave up 2 bases; unmatched junction bases: 13. CDR3 in amino acids: CATSREVASGTGVAYEQYF. As DNA, the CDR3 is TGTGCCACCAGCAGAGAGGTCGCCAGTGGGACAGGGGTTGCCTACGAGCAGTACTTC.

The chain combines TRBV10-1 with TRBJ1-1, with 8 bases matching TRBD1. Per the germline V gene, CDR1 is WNHNN and CDR2 is SYGVQD (reference sequence). V gave up 10 bases and J gave up 6 bases; unmatched junction bases: 13. The CDR3 consists of 14 residues. The CDR3: CANDRGWYLAEAFF. The DNA of the CDR3 is TGCGCCAATGACAGGGGTTGGTATCTAGCTGAAGCTTTCTTT.

The rearrangement uses TRBV5-6 and TRBJ2-5; the match to TRBD2 covers 10 bases. The last part of the DNA fits TRBJ2-7 better; the J call may be wrong. CDR3 size: 15 residues. Germline CDR1 and CDR2: SGHDT and YYEEEE. The CDR3 bases are TGTGCCAGCAGCTTGGAACTAGCGGGGCCATACGAGCAGTACTTC. Translation gives CASSLELAGPYEQYF.

This sequence joins TRBV27 and TRBJ1-2, with a weak D call TRBD1 (5 bases). The V end was cut by 3 bases, the J end by 4 bases, with 12 bases between. This CDR3 region has 14 residues. From germline, CDR1 is MNHEY and CDR2 SMNVEV (reference sequence). The CDR3 region is CASSFGGLGYGYTF. The CDR3 DNA sequence: TGTGCCAGCAGTTTCGGGGGTTTAGGCTATGGCTACACCTTC.

The count of this clone is one. This chain uses TRBV25-1 with TRBJ2-7, with D uncertain. The CDR3 covers 17 residues. Germline V gene lookup returns CDR1 MGHDK and CDR2 SYGVNS. The V end lost 5 bases, the J end lost 3 bases, and 23 bases lay between the germline ends. The CDR3 DNA reads as TGTGCCAGCAGTCCCTATCTTGGTGTCGAACCCCTCTACGAGCAGTACTTC. Translating gives CASSPYLGVEPLYEQYF.

A single count supports this clone. The chain recombines TRBV5-6 with TRBJ2-1; the D gene is possibly TRBD2 (6 bases). Trimming left V 0 bases short and J 2 bases short, with 12 bases between. The CDR3 runs 16 residues. Germline lookup yields CDR1 SGHDT and CDR2 YYEEEE. CDR3 in amino acids: CASSLGREFPYNEQFF. The DNA for the CDR3 is TGTGCCAGCAGCTTGGGGAGGGAGTTTCCCTACAATGAGCAGTTCTTC.

The rearrangement uses TRBV5-4 and TRBJ2-1; 8 bases are a match to TRBD2. The CDR3 spans 17 residues. Germline CDR1 and CDR2: SGHNT and YYREEE (reference sequence). V was clipped by 5 bases and J by 1 base; unmatched bases: 11. The CDR3 bases are TGTGCCAGCAGATGGGACCTCGGGGGGGCTTCCTACAATGAGCAGTTCTTC. Translation: CASRWDLGGASYNEQFF. Combining the CDR3 with reference TRBV5-4 and TRBJ2-1 gives the whole variable domain ETGVTQSPTHLIKTRGQQVTLRCSSQSGHNTVSWYQQALGQGPQFIFQYYREEENGRGNFPPRFSGLQFPNYSSELNVNALELDDSALYLCASRWDLGGASYNEQFFGPGTRLTVL.

The rearrangement joins TRBV7-6 to TRBJ2-1; D is unclear. This CDR3 has 13 residues. The V end lost 1 base, the J end lost 3 bases, and 4 bases lay between the germline ends. Germline CDR1 reads SGHVS; CDR2 reads FNYEAQ. Here the CDR3 DNA reads TGTGCCAGCAGCTTAGACAGCTACAATGAGCAGTTCTTC. Translation: CASSLDSYNEQFF.

V is TRBV10-3 and J is TRBJ2-7; TRBD1 aligns across 7 bases. CDR1 ENHRY and CDR2 SYGVKD come from the germline V gene. There are 14 residues in the CDR3. Trimming cost V 4 bases and J 1 base; bases outside gene matches: 4. The CDR3 coding sequence is TGTGCCATCAGTGGTACAGGGGAATCCTACGAGCAGTACTTC. This encodes CAISGTGESYEQYF.

The chain recombines TRBV6-6 with TRBJ1-1; D remains ambiguous. The germline V gene encodes CDR1 MNHNY and CDR2 SVGAGI (reference sequence). Trimming stripped 2 bases from V and 5 bases from J, with 9 bases between. This CDR3 spans 13 amino acids. DNA of the CDR3: TGTGCCAGCAGTTACCTTCCCGGTACTGAAGCTTTCTTT. Protein: CASSYLPGTEAFF.

The rearrangement links TRBV2 to TRBJ2-7; possibly TRBD2 for D (5 bases). Germline V lookup: CDR1 SNHLY, CDR2 FYNNEI. The CDR3 is made up of 11 amino acids. V gave up 4 bases and J gave up 13 bases, with 14 bases separating them. This CDR3 reads CASSGGPPSYF. For the CDR3, the DNA is TGTGCCAGCAGTGGAGGGCCACCATCTTACTTC.

The chain uses TRBV6-5 and TRBJ2-1; D is ambiguous. The germline V and J ends were trimmed by 2 bases and 8 bases, with 13 bases remaining between them. The CDR3 covers 14 residues. The germline gives CDR1 MNHEY, CDR2 SVGAGI. CDR3 in amino acids: CASSYIVSLHEQFF. As DNA, the CDR3 is TGTGCCAGCAGTTACATCGTCTCTCTCCATGAGCAGTTCTTC.

This rearrangement joins TRBV10-2 to TRBJ2-1; 8 bases line up with TRBD2. After removal of 5 bases from V and 10 bases from J, the junction contained 10 bases not matched to a gene. From germline, CDR1 is WSHSY and CDR2 SAAADI. This CDR3 region has 14 residues. The CDR3 region has the DNA TGCGCCAGCAGTCCAAACGGGGGGGCCCGGGAGCAGTTCTTC. As protein: CASSPNGGAREQFF.

Here the CDR3 DNA reads TGTGCCAGCATAAGTTCGACAAAAGAGACCCAGTACTTC. Residues: CASISSTKETQYF. This chain uses TRBV6-1 with TRBJ2-5; D gene uncertain. Trimming removed 7 bases at V and 3 bases at J, with 12 bases between. The germline V gene has CDR1 MNHNS and CDR2 SASEGT. The CDR3 contains 13 residues.